This T cell receptor beta chain was sequenced for a study of OX40 agonist ivuxolimab in advanced cancers. Turning to the study itself: The diagnoses of dose-escalation patients were hepatocellular carcinoma, melanoma, renal cell or head and neck cancer.

The CDR3 extends over 14 amino acids. V lost 5 bases to trimming and J lost 1 base; unmatched junction nucleotides: 4. Germline V gene data show CDR1 as SGHKS and CDR2 as YYEKEE (reference sequence). Assay: immunoSEQ multiplex PCR; the TCRdb copy retains only in-frame clones and omits some. In the table there are tens of thousands of clones, under 90% of which are singletons. The source of this sequence is an adult with an advanced solid tumor such as melanoma, head and neck, liver or kidney cancer. This sequence joins TRBV5-5 and TRBJ2-5; TRBD2 agrees at 8 bases. Sequencing used CD4+ or CD8+ T cells sorted from blood, obtained in a trial of the OX40 agonist ivuxolimab. This chain's CDR3 is CASRSGGTQETQYF. The CDR3 DNA follows: TGTGCCAGCAGGAGCGGGGGCACCCAAGAGACCCAGTACTTC.